This paragraph reports one TCR beta chain. Each patient was aged 18 to 65 and had newly diagnosed hyperthyroidism of under 2 months' duration. On the basis of clinical symptoms, serum thyroxine and TRAb, thyroid ultrasound and orbital computed tomography, diagnoses were made. The CDR3 is 16 residues long. The germline V gene encodes CDR1 SGHVS and CDR2 FQNEAQ. Trimming removed 0 bases at V and 1 base at J, with 12 bases between. From RNA transcripts, TCR beta CDR3 regions were amplified. The TCR CDR3 was amplified in a first-round RT-PCR using the HTBI primer set. TCRdb fed the multiplex PCR reads into MiXCR, producing one record per CDR3 protein. The repertoire holds some 770,000 distinct CDR3 sequences, roughly 17% seen once, with under 10% in the top ten. This sample stems from a study of T cells in Graves' hyperthyroidism and ophthalmopathy. The overall study: It was at initial diagnosis, before any treatment, that peripheral blood was collected.

The TCR sequence derives from a man younger than 35 with Graves' hyperthyroidism. Sequencing was carried out using blood. J is TRBJ1-1 and V is TRBV7-8; no reliable D call. The CDR3: CASSLAPLGWNTEAFF. The DNA of the CDR3 is TGTGCCAGCAGCTTAGCGCCCTTGGGGTGGAACACTGAAGCTTTCTTT.